In this sample, the clone carrying this T cell receptor (beta chain) turned up many times. As yet, its antigen is unknown. The data were taken from a study of T cells in Graves' hyperthyroidism and ophthalmopathy. RNA transcripts gave rise to amplified TCR beta CDR3 regions. The HTBI primer set served for first-round RT-PCR of the TCR CDR3. Each CDR3 protein gets one entry after TCRdb re-called the multiplex PCR reads with MiXCR. The sample holds around 300,000 distinct CDR3 sequences; roughly 15% are singletons and the top ten take around 30%. Newly diagnosed hyperthyroidism patients aged 18 to 65 years had disease lasting under 2 months. On the basis of clinical symptoms, serum thyroxine and TRAb, thyroid ultrasound and orbital computed tomography, diagnoses were made. Preceding any ophthalmopathy symptoms, the blood sample dates from first hyperthyroidism diagnosis. Notes on the study in general: Blood also showed most of the thyroid clonotypes that were expanded above 0.001.

This CDR3 has 15 residues. Germline V CDR1 and CDR2: SGHRS, YFSETQ. V was shortened by 4 bases and J by 1 base, with 12 bases between the two germline ends. The rearrangement joins TRBV5-1 to TRBJ2-1, with D possibly matching TRBD1 (6 bases). Material for sequencing was blood. This receptor was taken from a woman aged 45-60 years with Graves' hyperthyroidism that later progressed to Graves' ophthalmopathy. The CDR3 region has the DNA TGCGCCAGCAGCCCCGGACAGACGTCCTACAATGAGCAGTTCTTC. Its translation is CASSPGQTSYNEQFF.